This T cell receptor (beta chain) stems from a study of blood T cell repertoires in COVID-19. The method was immunoSEQ multiplex PCR; TCRdb's version includes in-frame clones alone and lacks a portion of them. Of 100,000 to 150,000 clones in the sample, 85% to 90% were seen once. Per the germline V gene, CDR1 is SNHLY and CDR2 is FYNNEI. The CDR3 has 16 residues. The germline V and J ends were trimmed by 0 bases and 3 bases, with 12 bases remaining between them. This TCR came from a human donor in a cohort sampled during active COVID-19. Sequenced input: peripheral blood. The V call is TRBV2, the J call TRBJ1-5; D possibly corresponds to TRBD1 (5 bases). The CDR3 reads CASSEAVSGPNQPQHF. The DNA for the CDR3 is TGTGCCAGCAGTGAAGCGGTTTCAGGGCCCAATCAGCCCCAGCATTTT. Full variable domain (rest looked up from reference TRBV2 and TRBJ1-5): EPEVTQTPSHQVTQMGQEVILRCVPISNHLYFYWYRQILGQKVEFLVSFYNNEISEKSEIFDDQFSVERPDGSNFTLKIRSTKLEDSAMYFCASSEAVSGPNQPQHFGDGTRLSIL.